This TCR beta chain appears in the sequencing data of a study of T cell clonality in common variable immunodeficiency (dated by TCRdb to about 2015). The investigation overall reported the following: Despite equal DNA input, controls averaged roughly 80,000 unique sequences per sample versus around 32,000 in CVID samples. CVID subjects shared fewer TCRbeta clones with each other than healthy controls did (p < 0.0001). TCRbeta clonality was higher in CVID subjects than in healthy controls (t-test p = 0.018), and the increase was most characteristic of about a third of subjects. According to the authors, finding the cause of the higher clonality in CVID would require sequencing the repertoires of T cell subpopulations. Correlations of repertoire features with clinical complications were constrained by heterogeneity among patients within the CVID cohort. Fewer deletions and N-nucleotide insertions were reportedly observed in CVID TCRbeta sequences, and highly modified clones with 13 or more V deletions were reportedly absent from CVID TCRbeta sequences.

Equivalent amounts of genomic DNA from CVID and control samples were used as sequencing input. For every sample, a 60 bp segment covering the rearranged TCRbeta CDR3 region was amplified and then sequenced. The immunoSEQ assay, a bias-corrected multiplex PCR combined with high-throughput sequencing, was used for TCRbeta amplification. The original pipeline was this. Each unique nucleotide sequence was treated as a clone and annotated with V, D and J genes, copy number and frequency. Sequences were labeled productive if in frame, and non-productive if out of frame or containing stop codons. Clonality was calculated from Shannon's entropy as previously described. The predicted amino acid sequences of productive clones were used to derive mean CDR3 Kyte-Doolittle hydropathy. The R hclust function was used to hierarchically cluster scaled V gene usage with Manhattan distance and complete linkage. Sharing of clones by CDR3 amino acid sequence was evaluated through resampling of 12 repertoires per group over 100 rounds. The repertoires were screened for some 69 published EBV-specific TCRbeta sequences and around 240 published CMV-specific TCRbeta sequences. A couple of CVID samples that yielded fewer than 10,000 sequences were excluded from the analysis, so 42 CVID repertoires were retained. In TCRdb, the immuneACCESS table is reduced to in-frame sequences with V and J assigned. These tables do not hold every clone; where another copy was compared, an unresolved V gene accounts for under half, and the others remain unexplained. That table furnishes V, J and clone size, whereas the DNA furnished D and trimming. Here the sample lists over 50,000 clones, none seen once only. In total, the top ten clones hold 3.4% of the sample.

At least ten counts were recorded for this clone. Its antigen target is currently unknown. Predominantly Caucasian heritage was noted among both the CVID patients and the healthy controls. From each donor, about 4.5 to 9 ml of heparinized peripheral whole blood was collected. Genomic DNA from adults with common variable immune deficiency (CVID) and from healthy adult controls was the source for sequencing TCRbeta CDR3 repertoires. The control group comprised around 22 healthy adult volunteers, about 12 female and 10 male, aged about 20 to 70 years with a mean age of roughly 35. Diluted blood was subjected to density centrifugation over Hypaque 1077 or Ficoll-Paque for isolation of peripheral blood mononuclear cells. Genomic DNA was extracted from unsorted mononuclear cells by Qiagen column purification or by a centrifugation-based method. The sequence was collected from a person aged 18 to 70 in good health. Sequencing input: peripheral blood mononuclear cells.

CDR3 DNA (partial): TGCAGTGCCACGGAAACTAGTGATGAG. It encodes CSATETSDE. The whole CDR3 sequence is CSATETSDEQFF. The sequence joins TRBV20-1 to TRBJ2-1; a tentative D match to TRBD2 spans 5 bases. The CDR3 end is not reached by the read, which stops 3 residues before it; the germline J gene fills it in. The CDR3 contains 12 residues, cysteine and phenylalanine counted. The DNA covers only part of the CDR3, 27 bases in frame from base 1. Relative to germline, V is 6 bases shorter and J is 8 bases shorter, with 14 bases between their ends. CDR1 DFQATT and CDR2 SNEGSKA were looked up in the germline V gene (reference sequence).